The sequence of this T cell receptor beta chain was determined in a study of blood T cells in healthy people across ages. Study-level background: About one barcoded beta molecule per two T cells was captured by template switching.

Study-wide results and limits: A greater number of naive CD4+ cells and higher diversity distinguished long-lived donors from aged donors.

This clonotype was found many times. Its antigen is unidentified. Every donor contributed around 10 milliliters of peripheral blood by blood draw. The second PCR ran roughly 7 to 11 cycles with a sample-barcoded 5' primer and J-beta primers. Every single cDNA molecule received a tag from a template-switch adaptor with 12 random nucleotides. TCRdb analysed the 5' RACE reads with MiXCR anew, one entry per CDR3 protein. The profile shows hundreds of thousands of distinct CDR3 sequences, over 40% of them singletons. The material sequenced was blood. The clonotype was recovered from a woman of 80 years or more in good health.

Here the CDR3 reads CASSLGIAGTYEQYF. CDR3 nucleotides: TGTGCCAGCAGTTTAGGTATAGCGGGGACCTACGAGCAGTACTTC. The J gene is TRBJ2-7, the V gene TRBV27; 8 bases align to TRBD2. With V trimmed by 2 bases and J by 2 bases, 5 bases remained unmatched. The germline gives CDR1 MNHEY, CDR2 SMNVEV (reference sequence). The CDR3 covers 15 residues.